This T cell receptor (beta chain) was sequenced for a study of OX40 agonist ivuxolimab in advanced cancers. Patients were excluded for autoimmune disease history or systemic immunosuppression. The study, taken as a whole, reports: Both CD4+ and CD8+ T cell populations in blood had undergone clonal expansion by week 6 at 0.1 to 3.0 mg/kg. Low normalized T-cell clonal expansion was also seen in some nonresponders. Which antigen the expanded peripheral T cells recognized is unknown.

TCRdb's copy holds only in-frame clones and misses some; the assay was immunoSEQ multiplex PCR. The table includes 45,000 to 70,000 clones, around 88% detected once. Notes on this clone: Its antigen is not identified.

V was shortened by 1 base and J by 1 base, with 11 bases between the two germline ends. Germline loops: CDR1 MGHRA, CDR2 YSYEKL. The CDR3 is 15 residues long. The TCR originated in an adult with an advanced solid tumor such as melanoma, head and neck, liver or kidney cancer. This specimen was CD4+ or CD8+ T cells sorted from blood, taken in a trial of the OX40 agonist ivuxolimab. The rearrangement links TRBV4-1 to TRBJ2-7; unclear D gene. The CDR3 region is CASSQAAAGSYEQYF. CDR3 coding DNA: TGCGCCAGCAGCCAAGCCGCGGCAGGATCCTACGAGCAGTACTTC.